This T cell receptor beta chain was captured by sequencing in a study of graft-versus-host responses after intestinal transplantation. On the study more broadly: Uniformly, recipients were administered anti-thymocyte globulin induction with subsequent tacrolimus and steroids for about 3 years.

The V and J ends lost 4 bases and 2 bases, in that order; junction bases with no gene match: 9. This CDR3 is 16 amino acids long. Germline CDR1 LGHNA, CDR2 YSLEER. The method was immunoSEQ multiplex PCR; TCRdb's version includes in-frame clones alone and lacks a portion of them. The sample lists some 8,000 clones, approximately 70% occurring once. Tissue from the graft was processed to free its intraepithelial and lamina propria lymphocytes. This clone has more than one count but fewer than ten. The sample in question was ileum tissue, obtained around 440 days after transplant. The rearrangement links TRBV4-3 to TRBJ1-1; the match to TRBD1 covers 8 bases. This TCR derives from a human patient who received an intestinal transplant, so some T cells may come from the graft donor. CDR3 sequence: CASSPGGRGHNTEAFF. In nucleotides, the CDR3 is TGCGCCAGCAGCCCAGGGGGCAGGGGACATAACACTGAAGCTTTCTTT.